This T cell receptor (beta chain) emerged from a study of tumor-infiltrating lymphocytes in primary liver carcinoma. As to this clonotype: The CDR3 ends on some other residue instead of the conserved phenylalanine or tryptophan, so this is likely a read error.

Total RNA amounting to roughly 450 ng was the source from which TCR beta cDNA was made with a constant-region primer. ARM-PCR was slightly modified, and three nested multiplex PCR rounds with it gave rise to the TCR beta libraries. Two initial PCR rounds of about 10 cycles each paired TRBV1-TRBV30 forward primers with a C-beta reverse primer. TCRdb re-called the multiplex PCR reads with MiXCR, one entry per CDR3 protein. The table shows fewer than 400,000 distinct CDR3 sequences, with around 50% occurring only once. Per germline, CDR1 MDHEN and CDR2 SYDVKM. This CDR3 is built from 14 residues. The germline V and J ends were trimmed by 6 bases and 8 bases, with 17 bases remaining between them. The source of the blood RNA was unsorted whole blood, and germline DNA was extracted as well.

The gene calls are TRBV28 and TRBJ2-4; the D gene is possibly TRBD1 (6 bases). This sequence was found in a woman in her 30s with primary liver carcinoma and hepatitis B virus infection. The specimen was peripheral blood. The CDR3 protein is CASSDVGTKDIQYL. The CDR3 DNA reads as TGTGCCAGCAGCGATGTCGGGACAAAGGACATTCAGTACTTA.